Listed here are 4 T cell receptor beta chains from one sample, sequenced in a study of shared clonotypes between healthy human individuals. Profiled with immunoSEQ multiplex PCR; TCRdb holds only in-frame clones, not every one. This sample carries 2,500,000 or so clones, 90% to 95% of them seen once, and the ten largest clones take roughly 0.14%. Sequencing input: naive CD4+ T cells sorted from blood. Subset indicated: CD45RA+ positively selected. These receptors originate from a man between 18 and 35 years old in good health.

Notes on this clone: This sample includes further DNA sequences coding for the same CDR3. This chain links TRBV18 with TRBJ2-3; 10 bases agree with TRBD2. Germline trimming cut 2 bases from V and 1 base from J; bases unmatched to any gene: 3. The CDR3 consists of 16 residues. The germline V gene has CDR1 KGHSH and CDR2 LQKENI. The CDR3 DNA is TGTGCCAGCTCACCAATAGCGGGGGGTGGCACAGATACGCAGTATTTT. Protein: CASSPIAGGGTDTQYF.

The V gene is TRBV25-1, the J gene TRBJ1-3; the D is unclear. CDR1 is MGHDK and CDR2 is SYGVNS in the germline V gene. The CDR3 is made up of 13 amino acids. The ends were cut back, 6 bases at V and 2 bases at J, with 8 bases in the middle. The CDR3 reads CASSRPPGNTIYF. CDR3 DNA sequence: TGTGCCAGCAGCAGACCGCCTGGAAACACCATATATTTT.

J is TRBJ2-1 and V is TRBV29-1; D is uncertain. The V end lost 3 bases, the J end lost 9 bases, and 9 bases lay between the germline ends. There are 11 residues in the CDR3. Germline CDR1 reads SQVTM; CDR2 reads ANQGSEA. The CDR3 loop reads CSVDAPGEQFF. CDR3 DNA: TGCAGCGTTGACGCCCCGGGTGAGCAGTTCTTC.

The chain uses TRBV18 and TRBJ2-7; possibly TRBD2 for D (6 bases). Trimming removed 4 bases at V and 3 bases at J, with 16 bases between. The CDR3 is made up of 15 amino acids. Germline CDR1 KGHSH, CDR2 LQKENI. CDR3 sequence (DNA): TGTGCCAGCTCACAAGCATCCGGAGGGCTCTACGAGCAGTACTTC. Protein sequence: CASSQASGGLYEQYF.